This T cell receptor (beta chain) comes out of a study of post-analysis software for immune sequencing data. Whole-study findings and limits: Clustering by F measure revealed strong co-clustering among samples prepared together in one batch. When patients were compared with controls, 4 or 5 TRBV segments were more frequent, TRBV5-6, TRBV5-1 and TRBV20-1 among them. Diversity measured as normalized Chao1 was significantly lower in multiple sclerosis patients than in controls.

cDNA libraries for TCR beta contained unique molecular identifiers. TCRdb used MiXCR to reprocess the PCR reads, holding one entry per CDR3 protein. This sample carries approximately 360,000 distinct CDR3 sequences, 30% to 45% of them seen once, and the ten largest clones take roughly 12%. This clonotype appeared many times. Its antigen remains unidentified. Germline CDR1 is DFQATT and CDR2 is SNEGSKA (reference sequence). The CDR3 has 14 residues. V lost 6 bases and J 0 bases, leaving 12 bases between the germline ends. The sequence was collected from a girl aged 5-17 years with multiple sclerosis. Sequences were obtained from blood. The genes are TRBV20-1 and TRBJ2-1; no clear D. In DNA, the CDR3 is TGCAGTGCCCCCTTTGGGCTCTCCTACAATGAGCAGTTCTTC. Amino acids: CSAPFGLSYNEQFF.